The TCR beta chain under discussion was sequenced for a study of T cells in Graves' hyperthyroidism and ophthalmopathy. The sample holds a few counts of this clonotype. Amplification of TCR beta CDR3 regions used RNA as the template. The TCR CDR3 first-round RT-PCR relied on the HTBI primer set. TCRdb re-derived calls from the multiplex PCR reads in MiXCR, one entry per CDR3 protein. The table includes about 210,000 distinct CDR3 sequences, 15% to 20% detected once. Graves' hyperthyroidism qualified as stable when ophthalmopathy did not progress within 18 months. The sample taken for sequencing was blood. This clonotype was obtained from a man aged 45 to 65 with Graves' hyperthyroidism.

Here the CDR3 DNA reads TGTGCCAGCAGCGAACGACAGGGGCAAAACATTCAGTACTTC. It encodes CASSERQGQNIQYF. The V and J genes are TRBV7-2 and TRBJ2-4, with 8 nucleotides matching TRBD1. V lost 5 bases to trimming and J lost 5 bases; unmatched junction nucleotides: 5. Germline CDR1 SGHTA, CDR2 FQGNSA. This CDR3 region has 14 residues.